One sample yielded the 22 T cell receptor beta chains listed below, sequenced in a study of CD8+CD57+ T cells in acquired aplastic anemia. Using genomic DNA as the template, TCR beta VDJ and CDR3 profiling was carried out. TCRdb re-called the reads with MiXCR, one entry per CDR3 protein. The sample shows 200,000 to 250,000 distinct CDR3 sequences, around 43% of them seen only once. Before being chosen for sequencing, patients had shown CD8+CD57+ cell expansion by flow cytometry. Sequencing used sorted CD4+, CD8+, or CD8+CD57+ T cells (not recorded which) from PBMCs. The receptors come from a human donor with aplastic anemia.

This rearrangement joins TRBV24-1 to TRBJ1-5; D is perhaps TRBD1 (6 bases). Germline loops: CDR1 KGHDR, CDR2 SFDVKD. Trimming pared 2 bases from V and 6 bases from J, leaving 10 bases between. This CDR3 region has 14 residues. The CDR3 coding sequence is TGTGCCACCAGTGATTCCACAGGGCGTCAGCCCCAGCATTTT. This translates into CATSDSTGRQPQHF.

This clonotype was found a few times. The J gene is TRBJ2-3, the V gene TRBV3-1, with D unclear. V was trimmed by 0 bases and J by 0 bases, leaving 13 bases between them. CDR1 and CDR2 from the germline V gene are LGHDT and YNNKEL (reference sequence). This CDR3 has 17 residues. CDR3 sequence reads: CASSQDIDSPSTDTQYF. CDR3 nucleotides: TGTGCCAGCAGCCAAGATATTGATAGCCCAAGCACAGATACGCAGTATTTT.

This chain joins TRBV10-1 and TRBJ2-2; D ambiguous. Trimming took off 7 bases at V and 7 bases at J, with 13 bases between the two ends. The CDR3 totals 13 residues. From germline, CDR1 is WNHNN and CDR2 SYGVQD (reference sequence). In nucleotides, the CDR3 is TGCGCCAGCAATGAAAGGGTCAACGGGGAGCTGTTTTTT. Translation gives CASNERVNGELFF.

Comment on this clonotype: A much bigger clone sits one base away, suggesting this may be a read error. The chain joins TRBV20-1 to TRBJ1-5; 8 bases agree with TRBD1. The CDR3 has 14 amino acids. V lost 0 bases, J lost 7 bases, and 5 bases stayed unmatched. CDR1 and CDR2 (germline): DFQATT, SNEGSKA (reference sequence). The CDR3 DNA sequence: TGCAGTGCTAGAGACCCAGGGGGCTGGCAGCCCCAGCATTTT. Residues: CSARDPGGWQPQHF.

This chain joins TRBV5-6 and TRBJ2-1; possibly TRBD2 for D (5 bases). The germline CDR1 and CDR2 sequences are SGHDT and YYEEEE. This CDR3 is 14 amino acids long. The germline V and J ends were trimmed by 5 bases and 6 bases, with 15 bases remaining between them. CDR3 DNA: TGTGCCAGCAGTTTAGGACTTCCGCGCAATGAGCAGTTCTTC. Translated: CASSLGLPRNEQFF.

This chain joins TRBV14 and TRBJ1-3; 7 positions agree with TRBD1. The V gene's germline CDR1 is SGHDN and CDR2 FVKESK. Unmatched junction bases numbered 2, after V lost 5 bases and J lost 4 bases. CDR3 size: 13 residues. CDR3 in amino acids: CASSLGGGNTIYF. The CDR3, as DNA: TGTGCCAGCAGCTTAGGGGGCGGAAACACCATATATTTT.

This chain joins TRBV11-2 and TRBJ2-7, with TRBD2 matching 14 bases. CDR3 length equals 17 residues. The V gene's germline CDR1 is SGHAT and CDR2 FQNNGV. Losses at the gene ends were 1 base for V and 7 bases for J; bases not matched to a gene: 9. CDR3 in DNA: TGTGCCAGCAGCTTAGGCCTGACTAGCGGGGGGGCGGAAGAGCAGTACTTC. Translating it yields CASSLGLTSGGAEEQYF. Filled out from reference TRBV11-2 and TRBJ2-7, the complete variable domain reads EAGVAQSPRYKIIEKRQSVAFWCNPISGHATLYWYQQILGQGPKLLIQFQNNGVVDDSQLPKDRFSAERLKGVDSTLKIQPAKLEDSAVYLCASSLGLTSGGAEEQYFGPGTRLTVT.

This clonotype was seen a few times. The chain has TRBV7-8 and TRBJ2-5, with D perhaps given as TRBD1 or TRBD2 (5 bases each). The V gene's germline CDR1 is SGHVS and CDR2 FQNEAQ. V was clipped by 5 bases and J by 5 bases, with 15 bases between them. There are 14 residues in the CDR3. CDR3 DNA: TGTGCCAGCAGCCCTCTGGGGGATGGGGAGACCCAGTACTTC. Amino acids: CASSPLGDGETQYF.

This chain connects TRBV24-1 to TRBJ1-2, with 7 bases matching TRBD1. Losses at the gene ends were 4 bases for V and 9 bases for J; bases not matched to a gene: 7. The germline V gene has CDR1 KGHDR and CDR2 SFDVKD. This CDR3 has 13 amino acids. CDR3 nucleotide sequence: TGTGCCACCAGTGACCTGATGGACAGGAGCTACACCTTC. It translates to CATSDLMDRSYTF.

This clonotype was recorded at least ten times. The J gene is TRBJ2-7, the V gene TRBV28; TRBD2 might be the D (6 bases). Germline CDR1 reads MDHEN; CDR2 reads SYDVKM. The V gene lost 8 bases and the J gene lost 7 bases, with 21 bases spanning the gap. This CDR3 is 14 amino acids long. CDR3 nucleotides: TGTGCCAGCTCCAGTGGGACTCCTCCTTGGGAGCAGTACTTC. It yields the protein CASSSGTPPWEQYF.

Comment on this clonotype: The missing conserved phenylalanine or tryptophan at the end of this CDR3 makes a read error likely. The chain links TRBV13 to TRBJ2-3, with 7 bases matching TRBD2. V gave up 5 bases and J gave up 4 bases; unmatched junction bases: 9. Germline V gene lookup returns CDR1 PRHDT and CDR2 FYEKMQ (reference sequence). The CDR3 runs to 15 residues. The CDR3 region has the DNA TGTGCCAGCAGCGTGGGCGGGAGATCAGCAGATACGCAGTATCTT. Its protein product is CASSVGGRSADTQYL.

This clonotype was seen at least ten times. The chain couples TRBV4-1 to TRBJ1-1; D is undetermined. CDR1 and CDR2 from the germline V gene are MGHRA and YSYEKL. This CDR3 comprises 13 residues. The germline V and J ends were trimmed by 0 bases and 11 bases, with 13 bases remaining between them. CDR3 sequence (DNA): TGCGCCAGCAGCCAAGATACGACACCCGGGGCTTTCTTT. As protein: CASSQDTTPGAFF.

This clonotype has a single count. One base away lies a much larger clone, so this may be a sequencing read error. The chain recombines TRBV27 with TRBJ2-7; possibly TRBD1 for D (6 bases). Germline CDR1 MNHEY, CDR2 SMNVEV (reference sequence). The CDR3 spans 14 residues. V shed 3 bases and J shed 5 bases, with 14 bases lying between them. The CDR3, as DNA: TGTGCCAGCAGTTTGCCGGACAGATCCCACGAGCAGTACTTC. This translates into CASSLPDRSHEQYF.

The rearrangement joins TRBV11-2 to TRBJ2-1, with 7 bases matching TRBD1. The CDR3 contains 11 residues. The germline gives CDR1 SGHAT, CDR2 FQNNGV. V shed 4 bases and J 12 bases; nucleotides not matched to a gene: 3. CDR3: CASSWDSRQFF. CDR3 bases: TGTGCCAGCAGCTGGGACAGCCGGCAGTTCTTC. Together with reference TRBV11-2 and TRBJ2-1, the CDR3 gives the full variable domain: EAGVAQSPRYKIIEKRQSVAFWCNPISGHATLYWYQQILGQGPKLLIQFQNNGVVDDSQLPKDRFSAERLKGVDSTLKIQPAKLEDSAVYLCASSWDSRQFFGPGTRLTVL.

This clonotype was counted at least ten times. The CDR3, as DNA: TGTGCCAGCAGCTTAGGAATTAGCGGGACAATAGATACGCAGTATTTT. Encoded protein: CASSLGISGTIDTQYF. The genes are TRBV7-2 and TRBJ2-3; TRBD2 aligns across 8 bases. V was pared by 1 base and J by 5 bases, with 8 bases of the junction left unmatched. The CDR3 is 16 residues long. Germline lookup yields CDR1 SGHTA and CDR2 FQGNSA.

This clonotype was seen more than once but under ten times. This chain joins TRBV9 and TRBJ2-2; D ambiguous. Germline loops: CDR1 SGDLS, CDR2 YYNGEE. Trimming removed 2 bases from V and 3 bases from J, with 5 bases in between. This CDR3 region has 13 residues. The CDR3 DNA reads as TGTGCCAGCAGCGTTAGGGACACCGGGGAGCTGTTTTTT. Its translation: CASSVRDTGELFF.

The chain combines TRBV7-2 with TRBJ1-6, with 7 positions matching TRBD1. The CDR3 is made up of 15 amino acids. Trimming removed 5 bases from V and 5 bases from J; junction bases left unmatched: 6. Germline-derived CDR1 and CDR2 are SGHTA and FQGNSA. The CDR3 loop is CASSDRANDNSPLHF. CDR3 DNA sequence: TGTGCCAGCAGCGACAGGGCGAATGATAATTCACCCCTCCACTTT.

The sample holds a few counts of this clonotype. The CDR3 region is CASSQDRGGTNTGELFF. The CDR3, as DNA: TGCGCCAGCAGCCAAGATCGAGGGGGTACGAACACCGGGGAGCTGTTTTTT. This chain joins TRBV4-3 and TRBJ2-2; a weak D match, TRBD1 (6 bases). The V and J ends lost 0 bases and 0 bases respectively, with 11 bases between them. The germline V gene has CDR1 LGHNA and CDR2 YSLEER. The CDR3 contains 17 residues.

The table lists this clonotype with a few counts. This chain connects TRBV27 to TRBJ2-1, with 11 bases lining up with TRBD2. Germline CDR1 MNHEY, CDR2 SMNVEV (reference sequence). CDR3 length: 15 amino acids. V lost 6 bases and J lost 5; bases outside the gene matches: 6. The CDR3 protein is CASRVSGREHNEQFF. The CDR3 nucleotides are TGTGCCAGCAGGGTTAGCGGGAGGGAGCACAATGAGCAGTTCTTC.

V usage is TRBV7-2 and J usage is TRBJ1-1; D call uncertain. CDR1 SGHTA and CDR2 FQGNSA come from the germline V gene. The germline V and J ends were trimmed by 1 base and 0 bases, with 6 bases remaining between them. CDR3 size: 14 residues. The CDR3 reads CASSLGSLNTEAFF. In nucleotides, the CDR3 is TGTGCCAGCAGCTTAGGTTCCCTGAACACTGAAGCTTTCTTT.

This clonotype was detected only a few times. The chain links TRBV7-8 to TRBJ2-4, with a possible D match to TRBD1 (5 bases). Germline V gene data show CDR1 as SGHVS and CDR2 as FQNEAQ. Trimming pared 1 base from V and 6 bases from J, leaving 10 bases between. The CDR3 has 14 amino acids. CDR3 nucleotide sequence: TGTGCCAGCAGCTTAGTAGGGGTCGGAAACATTCAGTACTTC. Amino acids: CASSLVGVGNIQYF.

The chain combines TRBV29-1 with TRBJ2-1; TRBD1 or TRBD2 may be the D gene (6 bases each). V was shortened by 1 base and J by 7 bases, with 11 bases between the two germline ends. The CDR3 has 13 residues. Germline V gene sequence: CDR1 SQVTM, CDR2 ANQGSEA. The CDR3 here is CSVEGGAGNEQFF. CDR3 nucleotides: TGCAGCGTTGAAGGGGGGGCTGGGAATGAGCAGTTCTTC.